This T cell receptor beta chain emerged from a study of T cell repertoires in cytomegalovirus infection. Study details: Alongside well-studied HLA-B-restricted CMV epitopes, recently identified HLA-C-restricted CMV epitopes were also used. CMV infection together with matching HLA type was indicated by public TCR beta signatures. Study outcomes and limitations: Summed frequency of shared TCR beta families picked out CMV carriers who also had the relevant HLA. Dominating the ex vivo response were TCR beta clonotypes that were CMV-specific and HLA-C-restricted.

Only one count was recorded for this clonotype. Its antigen is unknown. Germline loops: CDR1 MNHEY, CDR2 SVGEGT. The length of the CDR3 is 16 residues. V gave up 2 bases and J gave up 2 bases; unmatched junction bases: 4. TCRdb passed the reads through MiXCR, listing each CDR3 protein once. The sample has roughly 920,000 distinct CDR3 sequences; under 40% are singletons. The TCR originated in a human donor in good health (CMV status not recorded). Some clones in this sample may be carry-over from other donors' samples. Sequencing used cultured CD8+ T cells from PBMCs, obtained from culture after CMV antigen stimulation. The chain uses TRBV6-2 or TRBV6-3 and TRBJ1-5; 9 nucleotides agree with TRBD1. CDR3 residues: CASSYADRGGNQPQHF. The CDR3 DNA reads as TGTGCCAGCAGTTACGCGGACAGGGGCGGCAATCAGCCCCAGCATTTT.